The 26 T cell receptor beta chains reported below all come from one sample, sequenced in a study of monozygotic twins with inflammatory bowel disease (dated by TCRdb to the late 2010s). The library relied on 5' RACE. The data were produced on an Illumina HiSeq 2500. Reprocessed by TCRdb, the reads give a single entry per CDR3 protein sequence, without DNA. This sample's records show 300,000 to 400,000 distinct CDR3 sequences. Together, the top ten hold over 2% of the sample. Sequencing used blood. All receptors derive from a human donor with ulcerative colitis or Crohn's disease, or a healthy co-twin of an affected twin (not recorded which).

The chain has TRBV4-2 and TRBJ1-6; TCRdb's D call of TRBD1 is untestable without DNA. Germline V CDR1 and CDR2: LGHNA, YNFKEQ. The CDR3 sequence is 19 residues long. CDR3 protein: CASSRDPRQGIGGDSPLHF.

The chain links TRBV20-1 to TRBJ2-2; the D call from TCRdb, TRBD2, cannot be confirmed without DNA. The V gene's germline CDR1 is DFQATT and CDR2 SNEGSKA (reference sequence). There are 18 residues in the CDR3. This chain's CDR3 is CSASTELKGALNTGELFF.

CDR3 protein: CSARATGETQYF. This chain joins TRBV20-1 and TRBJ2-5; TCRdb's D call of TRBD1 is untestable without DNA. This CDR3 spans 12 amino acids. Germline values: CDR1 DFQATT, CDR2 SNEGSKA (reference sequence).

The V and J genes are TRBV5-1 and TRBJ2-2; TCRdb designates TRBD2, a call that cannot be tested without DNA. The V gene's germline CDR1 is SGHRS and CDR2 YFSETQ. The CDR3 spans 18 residues. CDR3 loop: CASSPRDSGGVNTGELFF.

The V and J genes are TRBV28 and TRBJ1-1; TCRdb returns TRBD1, unconfirmable since there is no DNA. The CDR3 covers 18 residues. Germline CDR1 is MDHEN and CDR2 is SYDVKM. CDR3 loop: CASPPPNGQTGQGKGAFF.

This chain joins TRBV2 and TRBJ1-1. CDR1 is SNHLY and CDR2 is FYNNEI in the germline V gene. The CDR3 is 13 residues long. CDR3 protein: CASSDQQNTEAFF.

The rearrangement uses TRBV10-3 and TRBJ2-2; TCRdb reports TRBD1, a call that lacks DNA to check it against. This CDR3 contains 16 residues. Germline V gene data show CDR1 as ENHRY and CDR2 as SYGVKD. CDR3 region: CAITPGTGGITGELFF.

The rearrangement links TRBV10-3 to TRBJ2-7; TCRdb outputs TRBD2, but without DNA this stays unchecked. The V gene's germline CDR1 is ENHRY and CDR2 SYGVKD. This CDR3 has 16 amino acids. The CDR3 loop reads CAISEGSSADSYEQYF.

This chain uses TRBV7-2 with TRBJ2-3. Germline lookup yields CDR1 SGHTA and CDR2 FQGNSA. The CDR3 contains 14 residues. The CDR3 protein is CASSSAGSTDTQYF.

This rearrangement joins TRBV5-1 to TRBJ1-5. This CDR3 is built from 13 residues. From germline, CDR1 is SGHRS and CDR2 YFSETQ. CDR3 sequence reads: CASSISPNQPQHF.

This rearrangement joins TRBV12-3 or TRBV12-4 to TRBJ1-6; TCRdb designates TRBD1, a call that cannot be tested without DNA. The CDR3 sequence is 13 residues long. The CDR3 is CASRQGTDSPLHF.

This rearrangement joins TRBV11-2 to TRBJ1-6. Looked up from germline, CDR1 is SGHAT and CDR2 is FQNNGV. CDR3 size: 16 residues. The CDR3: CASSPGGSSYNSPLHF. Full variable domain (missing parts from reference TRBV11-2 and TRBJ1-6): EAGVAQSPRYKIIEKRQSVAFWCNPISGHATLYWYQQILGQGPKLLIQFQNNGVVDDSQLPKDRFSAERLKGVDSTLKIQPAKLEDSAVYLCASSPGGSSYNSPLHFGNGTRLTVT.

This rearrangement joins TRBV4-1 to TRBJ2-7; there is no DNA to check the TCRdb D call of TRBD1. CDR3 length: 14 residues. Germline V gene lookup returns CDR1 MGHRA and CDR2 YSYEKL. CDR3 sequence: CASSTGVGAYEQYF.

The rearrangement uses TRBV2 and TRBJ2-1. This CDR3 is 13 amino acids long. Germline assignment: CDR1 SNHLY and CDR2 FYNNEI. CDR3 loop: CASNGVGYNEQFF.

The chain is built from TRBV12-3 or TRBV12-4 and TRBJ2-7; TCRdb names TRBD1, which stays unverified in the absence of DNA. The CDR3 sequence is 15 residues long. CDR3 protein: CASTRTGTRSYEQYF.

The J gene is TRBJ1-1, the V gene TRBV6-1; TCRdb names TRBD1, which stays unverified in the absence of DNA. From germline, CDR1 is MNHNS and CDR2 SASEGT. The CDR3 length is 13 residues. The CDR3 loop is CAGGQGQRTEAFF.

V usage is TRBV20-1 and J usage is TRBJ2-1; the D call from TCRdb, TRBD2, cannot be confirmed without DNA. CDR3 size: 12 residues. CDR1 is DFQATT and CDR2 is SNEGSKA in the germline V gene (reference sequence). This CDR3 is CSEGAQTREQFF.

The chain uses TRBV15 and TRBJ2-3; lacking DNA, the TRBD1 call made by TCRdb goes unchecked. This CDR3 has 18 residues. Germline assignment: CDR1 LNHNV and CDR2 YYDKDF (reference sequence). The chain's CDR3 is CATKGQTKALHGADTQYF.

CDR3 amino acids: CASSPDLSYNEQFF. The chain joins TRBV5-1 to TRBJ2-1. CDR1 and CDR2 (germline): SGHRS, YFSETQ. The CDR3 is 14 amino acids.

The V gene is TRBV2, the J gene TRBJ2-5; TCRdb names TRBD2, which stays unverified in the absence of DNA. This CDR3 has 19 amino acids. Per the germline V gene, CDR1 is SNHLY and CDR2 is FYNNEI. The CDR3 here is CASRDTSTSAFWLAETQYF.

CDR3 residues: CASSNSGREVYEQYF. The chain combines TRBV2 with TRBJ2-7; TCRdb gives TRBD2 as the D gene, but with no DNA this cannot be confirmed. Germline loops: CDR1 SNHLY, CDR2 FYNNEI. The CDR3 consists of 15 residues.

This CDR3 is CASSLSRLAGTLDTQYF. The chain combines TRBV7-2 with TRBJ2-3; no DNA is available, so the TRBD2 call from TCRdb remains unchecked. Germline lookup yields CDR1 SGHTA and CDR2 FQGNSA. The length of the CDR3 is 17 residues.

The chain uses TRBV4-3 and TRBJ1-4. Per the germline V gene, CDR1 is LGHNA and CDR2 is YSLEER. The CDR3 has 17 amino acids. CDR3 sequence: CASSQAVVASTNEKLFF.

The chain uses TRBV23-1 and TRBJ1-4; absent DNA, TCRdb's TRBD1 call cannot be checked. TRBV23-1 is assigned to the ORF class and has an uncertain function. The CDR3 runs to 16 residues. CDR3 amino acids: CASPVQGALCREKLFF.

This chain links TRBV11-2 with TRBJ2-7; TCRdb gives TRBD1 as the D gene, but with no DNA this cannot be confirmed. Germline V CDR1 and CDR2: SGHAT, FQNNGV. This CDR3 has 15 amino acids. The CDR3 spells CASSSTVGSSYEQYF.

The V call is TRBV7-2, the J call TRBJ1-2. Germline values: CDR1 SGHTA, CDR2 FQGNSA. The CDR3 runs 13 residues. This chain's CDR3 is CASGVDGPKGYTF.